This entry lists 20 T cell receptor beta chains sequenced from one sample in a study of metastatic and nonmetastatic thyroid tumors. TCRdb re-analyzed the PCR reads using MiXCR. The sample shows approximately 28,000 clones, around a sixth of them seen only once. Not a single patient had been given any form of treatment at any point before undergoing thyroid surgery. The sample comprised blood. These receptors originate from a male donor with papillary thyroid cancer or a benign thyroid nodule (not recorded which). Some clones in this sample may be carry-over from other donors' samples.

V usage is TRBV30 and J usage is TRBJ1-6; unclear D gene. Trimming took 0 bases from V and 1 from J, leaving 16 bases between them. The CDR3 consists of 18 residues. Germline V gene lookup returns CDR1 GTSNPN and CDR2 SVGIG (reference sequence). The CDR3 loop reads CAWSVAPSGFSYNSPLHF. In DNA form, the CDR3 reads TGTGCCTGGAGTGTAGCCCCCTCTGGGTTTTCCTATAATTCACCCCTCCACTTT.

This clone is judged medium-sized. This chain links TRBV12-3 or TRBV12-4 with TRBJ1-1; D is possibly TRBD1 (6 bases). Trimming left V 2 bases short and J 1 base short, with 11 bases between. CDR3 size: 15 residues. DNA of the CDR3: TGTGCCAGCAGTTTATTGCAGGGGAAGAACACTGAAGCTTTCTTT. Its protein is CASSLLQGKNTEAFF.

This clone was observed at least ten times. This chain joins TRBV6-1 and TRBJ2-7; D is uncertain. The V gene's germline CDR1 is MNHNS and CDR2 SASEGT. The CDR3 loop spans 13 amino acids. The V end lost 7 bases, the J end lost 2 bases, and 12 bases lay between the germline ends. CDR3 loop: CASTRLWAYEQYF. The CDR3 DNA reads TGTGCCAGCACTCGGCTATGGGCCTACGAGCAGTACTTC.

The sample holds many counts of this clone. This chain links TRBV11-2 with TRBJ2-3; D remains unclear. Trimming took off 2 bases at V and 5 bases at J, with 14 bases between the two ends. This CDR3 comprises 15 residues. Germline V gene data show CDR1 as SGHAT and CDR2 as FQNNGV. CDR3 bases: TGTGCCAGCAGCTTATTCGTTGTGAGGCAAGATACGCAGTATTTT. It encodes CASSLFVVRQDTQYF.

This clone was counted many times. The V gene is TRBV18, the J gene TRBJ2-7; D unresolved. Trimming removed 1 base at V and 1 base at J, with 11 bases between. The CDR3 contains 15 residues. Per the germline V gene, CDR1 is KGHSH and CDR2 is LQKENI. CDR3 bases: TGTGCCAGCTCACCACTTCCAGGAACGTCCTACGAGCAGTACTTC. It yields the protein CASSPLPGTSYEQYF.

This clone showed up many times. The chain employs TRBV3-1 and TRBJ2-5; 7 bases are shared with TRBD2. The CDR3 has 17 amino acids. After removal of 0 bases from V and 5 bases from J, the junction contained 12 bases not matched to a gene. In germline, CDR1 is LGHDT, CDR2 YNNKEL (reference sequence). The DNA of the CDR3 is TGTGCCAGCAGCCAAGACGGAGCGGGGATTTCAAAGGAGACCCAGTACTTC. It translates to CASSQDGAGISKETQYF.

This clone was observed many times. The V call is TRBV10-3, the J call TRBJ1-3; D remains ambiguous. This CDR3 spans 16 amino acids. Germline V gene sequence: CDR1 ENHRY, CDR2 SYGVKD. The V end was cut by 0 bases, the J end by 0 bases, with 9 bases between. CDR3 DNA: TGTGCCATCAGTGAGTCGGGGATGACCTCTGGAAACACCATATATTTT. This gives the protein CAISESGMTSGNTIYF.

This clone appeared a few times. One end of the junction does not line up with germline, which may come from a read error. The V and J genes are TRBV20-1 and TRBJ2-5; possibly TRBD1 or TRBD2 for D (5 bases each). The CDR3 runs to 14 residues. Germline CDR1 is DFQATT and CDR2 is SNEGSKA (reference sequence). CDR3 in DNA: TGCAGTGCTAGAGGACGAGGGGTCCAAGGGACCCAGCACTTC. Translating gives CSARGRGVQGTQHF.

This clone was counted at least ten times. The chain uses TRBV7-9 and TRBJ2-2, with a possible D match to TRBD2 (5 bases). There are 13 residues in the CDR3. V was shortened by 5 bases and J by 6 bases, with 10 bases between the two germline ends. Germline CDR1 SEHNR, CDR2 FQNEAQ (reference sequence). CDR3 in amino acids: CASSPSKAGELFF. For the CDR3, the DNA is TGTGCCAGCAGCCCTAGCAAGGCCGGGGAGCTGTTTTTT.

As to this clone: With a much larger clone just one base away, this may be a read error. The chain carries TRBV18 and TRBJ2-5; 9 nucleotides agree with TRBD1. This CDR3 region has 14 residues. Germline V CDR1 and CDR2: KGHSH, LQKENI. The CDR3 DNA reads TGTGCCAGCTCACCAAACAGGGGGCAAGAGACCAAGTACTTC. It is translated as CASSPNRGQETKYF.

The rearrangement joins TRBV6-1 to TRBJ2-7, with a tentative D call TRBD1 (6 bases). Germline V gene lookup returns CDR1 MNHNS and CDR2 SASEGT. The CDR3 has 15 amino acids. V was pared by 5 bases and J by 5 bases, with 19 bases between. The CDR3, as DNA: TGTGCCAGCAGTCCCGTCAGGACAGTCGTCCACGAGCAGTACTTC. This translates into CASSPVRTVVHEQYF.

Ten or more counts support this clone. This chain connects TRBV28 to TRBJ2-1, with D tentatively TRBD2 (7 bases). V lost 8 bases to trimming and J lost 0 bases, with 17 bases between them. Germline CDR1 is MDHEN and CDR2 is SYDVKM. CDR3 size: 16 residues. Here the CDR3 reads CASSKGGTFSYNEQFF. In DNA, the CDR3 is TGTGCCAGCTCCAAGGGGGGGACATTCTCCTACAATGAGCAGTTCTTC. The full variable domain, its missing parts supplied by reference TRBV28 and TRBJ2-1, is DVKVTQSSRYLVKRTGEKVFLECVQDMDHENMFWYRQDPGLGLRLIYFSYDVKMKEKGDIPEGYSVSREKKERFSLILESASTNQTSMYLCASSKGGTFSYNEQFFGPGTRLTVL.

This clone is labeled as medium-sized (0.01 to 0.1%). The chain couples TRBV27 to TRBJ1-6; 8 bases are a match to TRBD1. Trimming cost V 7 bases and J 5 bases; bases outside gene matches: 13. Germline V gene sequence: CDR1 MNHEY, CDR2 SMNVEV (reference sequence). This CDR3 region has 17 residues. CDR3: CASTHGQGADHNSPLHF. CDR3 bases: TGTGCCAGCACCCATGGGCAGGGGGCAGATCATAATTCACCCCTCCACTTT.

This clone was recorded at least ten times. The chain recombines TRBV27 with TRBJ1-1; no firm D call. V lost 1 base and J lost 2, with 14 bases in between. The V gene's germline CDR1 is MNHEY and CDR2 SMNVEV (reference sequence). CDR3 size: 16 residues. CDR3 protein: CASSLYPPGPNTEAFF. The CDR3 nucleotides read TGTGCCAGCAGTTTATACCCTCCAGGACCAAACACTGAAGCTTTCTTT.

This clone was seen only a few times. An end of the junction differs from the germline gene, which may be a read error. The rearrangement joins TRBV7-9 to TRBJ2-5; D remains ambiguous. Germline values: CDR1 SEHNR, CDR2 FQNEAQ (reference sequence). The CDR3 extends over 12 amino acids. CDR3 residues: CASREIQETKYF. The CDR3 nucleotides read TGTGCCAGCAGAGAGATCCAAGAGACCAAGTACTTC.

This sequence joins TRBV20-1 and TRBJ2-7; D could derive from TRBD1 or TRBD2 (6 bases each). Germline assignment: CDR1 DFQATT and CDR2 SNEGSKA (reference sequence). The CDR3 covers 14 residues. V was cut by 5 bases and J by 2 bases, with 16 bases left in between. The CDR3 DNA reads TGCAGTGCTGGGGGGCGGTGGGCTGCCTACGAGCAGTACTTC. This encodes CSAGGRWAAYEQYF.

This clone was counted many times. The V gene is TRBV10-3, the J gene TRBJ1-1; no clear D. Germline V gene data show CDR1 as ENHRY and CDR2 as SYGVKD. V was clipped by 3 bases and J by 1 base, with 3 bases between them. The CDR3 totals 12 residues. The CDR3 region has the DNA TGTGCCATCAGTGACCGGAACACTGAAGCTTTCTTT. Amino acid sequence: CAISDRNTEAFF.

This clone is judged medium-sized. The rearrangement joins TRBV6-5 to TRBJ2-7, with 7 bases fitting TRBD2. Looked up from germline, CDR1 is MNHEY and CDR2 is SVGAGI. V trimming: 1 base; J trimming: 5 bases; junction bases outside the gene matches: 2. The CDR3 spans 13 residues. CDR3 bases: TGTGCCAGCAGTTACTTGGCGGGAGACGAGCAGTACTTC. Its protein product is CASSYLAGDEQYF.

By sample fraction, this clone is medium-sized. This chain links TRBV12-3 or TRBV12-4 with TRBJ2-7, with 7 bases aligning to TRBD2. V shed 3 bases and J 3 bases; nucleotides not matched to a gene: 5. This CDR3 has 14 residues. CDR3 protein: CASSLEGLDYEQYF. DNA of the CDR3: TGTGCCAGCAGTTTGGAAGGACTAGACTACGAGCAGTACTTC.

This clone is medium-sized (0.01 to 0.1%). The V gene is TRBV6-4, the J gene TRBJ2-3; 8 bases line up with TRBD2. This CDR3 region has 14 residues. Germline V gives CDR1 MRHNA, CDR2 SNTAGT. V lost 2 bases, J lost 3 bases, and 1 base stayed unmatched. The CDR3 here is CASSDASGTDTQYF. The CDR3 DNA reads as TGTGCCAGCAGTGACGCTAGCGGGACAGATACGCAGTATTTT.